The T cell receptor (beta chain) under discussion was sequenced for a study of response to subunit inactivated influenza vaccine. Regarding the study as a whole: Each seasonal flu vaccination may recruit only limited new T cells, authors suggested.

Using its own MiXCR run on the RT-PCR reads, TCRdb lists one record per CDR3 protein. The sample holds roughly 170,000 distinct CDR3 sequences; approximately 8.7% are singletons and the top ten take 9.5% to 13%. Germline loops: CDR1 MNHEY, CDR2 SVGEGT. J gave up 3 bases and V 5 bases, and 19 bases lay outside the gene matches. This CDR3 region has 19 residues. For this clonotype: What it binds is not known.

The rearrangement uses TRBV6-2 or TRBV6-3 and TRBJ2-7; 10 bases are a match to TRBD2. This receptor was taken from a man in his fifties who received an inactivated influenza vaccine. Sequencing was performed on non-naive T cells sorted from PBMCs, taken on the day of vaccination. CDR3 amino acids: CASSHRLGLAGVGVYEQYF. CDR3 DNA: TGTGCCAGCAGTCACCGACTCGGGCTAGCGGGAGTTGGTGTCTACGAGCAGTACTTC.